In its sample, the clone carrying this T cell receptor beta chain was seen many times. Its specificity is unknown. This record comes from a study of lung T cells in sarcoidosis with Löfgren's syndrome. In the study overall: Repertoire analyses centered on Löfgren's syndrome patients. The study, taken as a whole, reports: TRAV12-1 and TRBV2 were reportedly most expanded in Löfgren's patients. Paired TRAV12-1/TRBV2 TCRs showed CDR3 homology and preferential pairing. These T cells were suggested, not shown, to recognize a putative antigen.

TCRdb independently ran MiXCR on the reads; one entry per CDR3 protein. The sample lists 55,000 to 80,000 distinct CDR3 sequences, 21% occurring once. From germline, CDR1 is SQVTM and CDR2 ANQGSEA. The CDR3 length is 15 residues. Trimming left V 6 bases short and J 2 bases short, with 17 bases between. The sequencing input was CD4+ T cells from PBMCs. The J gene is TRBJ2-4, the V gene TRBV29-1; tentatively, D is TRBD1 (7 bases). The receptor comes from a human donor with sarcoidosis (Löfgren's syndrome or another form), or a control subject (not recorded which). CDR3 in amino acids: CSVGGQYNSKNIQYF. CDR3 DNA: TGCAGCGTGGGGGGACAGTACAACTCCAAAAACATTCAGTACTTC.